This entry describes one T cell receptor (beta chain). Its target is unknown. These data come from a study of shared clonotypes between healthy human individuals. Study context: Aged between 18 and 49, the donors were two women and three men. Three CD4 naive, three CD4 memory, two CD8 naive and one CD8 memory plate were used per donor. General study points: Generation probabilities of non-shared clonotypes were lower (relative to those shared by all four donors).

CDR3 length equals 13 residues. Trimming pared 4 bases from V and 4 bases from J, leaving 11 bases between. CDR1 and CDR2 (germline): WSHSY, SAAADI. Clones were sequenced by immunoSEQ multiplex PCR, and TCRdb holds only the in-frame ones, with some missing. Of a few hundred thousand clones detected, 95% to 96% appear once; the ten largest clones hold approximately 0.1%. The naive CD8 population came from CD45RO-negative cells selected for CCR7, without terminally differentiated effector memory CD45RA+ cells. The clonotype was recovered from a woman in her thirties in good health. The chain has TRBV10-2 and TRBJ2-7; unclear D gene. Sequencing was performed on naive CD8+ T cells sorted from blood. CDR3 DNA sequence: TGCGCCAGCAGTGTATACGGGCCTTACGAGCAGTACTTC. Its translation: CASSVYGPYEQYF.